The entry below describes one T cell receptor beta chain. No antigen is known for it. This entry belongs to a study of CD8 T cells in ankylosing spondylitis. General study findings and limits: In ankylosing spondylitis blood, a motif of about eight highly homologous TCR beta variants appeared characteristic.

Quantitative 5'-RACE with molecular barcodes produced the TCR beta libraries. Using its own MiXCR run on the 5' RACE reads, TCRdb lists one record per CDR3 protein. In the table there are about 140,000 distinct CDR3 sequences, approximately 8.4% of which are singletons. Germline V gives CDR1 SGHAT, CDR2 FQNNGV. The J segment lost 5 bases and the V segment lost 5 bases, leaving 11 bases of the junction unmatched. The CDR3 runs 16 residues. Sequencing input: synovial fluid, either unsorted or a sorted T cell fraction (not recorded which). This chain uses TRBV11-2 with TRBJ2-5; 10 positions match TRBD2. The clonotype was recovered from a male donor with ankylosing spondylitis. CDR3 amino acids: CASSVRSSGSGETQYF. CDR3 coding DNA: TGTGCCAGCAGCGTAAGGTCTAGCGGGAGCGGGGAGACCCAGTACTTC.